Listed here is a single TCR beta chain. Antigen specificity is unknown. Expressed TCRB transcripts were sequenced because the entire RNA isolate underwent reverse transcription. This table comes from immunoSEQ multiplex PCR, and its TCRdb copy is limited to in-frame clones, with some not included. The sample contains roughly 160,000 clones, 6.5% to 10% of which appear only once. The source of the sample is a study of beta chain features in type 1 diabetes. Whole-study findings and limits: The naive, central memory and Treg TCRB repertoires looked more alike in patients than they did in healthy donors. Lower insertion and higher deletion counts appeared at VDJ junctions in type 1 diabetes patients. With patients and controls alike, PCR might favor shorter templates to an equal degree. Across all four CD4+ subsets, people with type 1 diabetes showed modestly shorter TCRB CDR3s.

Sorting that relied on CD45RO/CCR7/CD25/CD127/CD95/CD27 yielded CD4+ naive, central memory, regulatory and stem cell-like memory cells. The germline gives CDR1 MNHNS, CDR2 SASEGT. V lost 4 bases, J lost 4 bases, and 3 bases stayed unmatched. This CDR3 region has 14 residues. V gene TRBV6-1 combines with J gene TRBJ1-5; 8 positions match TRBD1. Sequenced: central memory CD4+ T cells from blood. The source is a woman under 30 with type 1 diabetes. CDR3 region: CASSATGGNQPQHF. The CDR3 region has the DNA TGTGCCAGCAGTGCCACAGGGGGGAATCAGCCCCAGCATTTT.